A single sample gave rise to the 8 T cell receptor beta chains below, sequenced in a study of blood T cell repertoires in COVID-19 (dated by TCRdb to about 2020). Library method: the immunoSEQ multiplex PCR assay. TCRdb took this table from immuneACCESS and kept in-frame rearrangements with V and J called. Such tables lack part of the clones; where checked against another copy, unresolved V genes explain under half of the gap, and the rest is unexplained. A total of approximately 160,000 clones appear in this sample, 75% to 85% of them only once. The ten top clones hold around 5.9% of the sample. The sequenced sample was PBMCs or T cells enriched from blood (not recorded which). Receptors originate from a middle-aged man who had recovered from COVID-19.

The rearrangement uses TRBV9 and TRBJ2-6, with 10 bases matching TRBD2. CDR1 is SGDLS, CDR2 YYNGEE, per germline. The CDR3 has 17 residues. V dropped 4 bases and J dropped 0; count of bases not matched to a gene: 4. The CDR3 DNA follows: TGTGCCAGCAGCCCTCGGACTAGCGGCTCTGGGGCCAACGTCCTGACTTTC. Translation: CASSPRTSGSGANVLTF. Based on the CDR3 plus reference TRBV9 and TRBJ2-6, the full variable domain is DSGVTQTPKHLITATGQRVTLRCSPRSGDLSVYWYQQSLDQGLQFLIQYYNGEERAKGNILERFSAQQFPDLHSELNLSSLELGDSALYFCASSPRTSGSGANVLTFGAGSRLTVL.

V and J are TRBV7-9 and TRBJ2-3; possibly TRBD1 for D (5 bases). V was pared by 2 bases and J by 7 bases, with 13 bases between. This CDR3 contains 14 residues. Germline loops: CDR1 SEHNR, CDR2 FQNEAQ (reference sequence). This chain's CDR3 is CASSLIGSGNTQYF. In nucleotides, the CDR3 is TGTGCCAGCAGCTTAATCGGGTCAGGGAATACGCAGTATTTT.

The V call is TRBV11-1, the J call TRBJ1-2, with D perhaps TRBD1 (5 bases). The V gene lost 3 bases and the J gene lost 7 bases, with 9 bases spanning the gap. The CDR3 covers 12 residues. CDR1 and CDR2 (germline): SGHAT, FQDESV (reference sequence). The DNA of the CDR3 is TGTGCCAGCAGCTTTGGGGGAGGTGGCTACACCTTC. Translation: CASSFGGGGYTF.

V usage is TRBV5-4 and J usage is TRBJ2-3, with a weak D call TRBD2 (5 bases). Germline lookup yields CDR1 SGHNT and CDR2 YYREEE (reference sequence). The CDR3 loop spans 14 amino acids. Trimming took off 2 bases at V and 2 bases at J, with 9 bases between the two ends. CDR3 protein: CASSLTADTDTQYF. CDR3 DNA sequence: TGTGCCAGCAGCTTAACAGCGGACACAGATACGCAGTATTTT.

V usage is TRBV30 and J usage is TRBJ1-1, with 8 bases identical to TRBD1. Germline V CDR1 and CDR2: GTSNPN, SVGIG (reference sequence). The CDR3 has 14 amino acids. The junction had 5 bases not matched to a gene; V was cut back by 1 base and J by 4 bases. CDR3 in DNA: TGTGCCTGGAGTGAGGACAGGGCAGGCACTGAAGCTTTCTTT. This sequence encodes CAWSEDRAGTEAFF.

CDR3 region: CASSQVQTQGQETQYF. CDR3 in DNA: TGCGCCAGCAGCCAAGTACAGACTCAGGGCCAAGAGACCCAGTACTTC. The rearrangement joins TRBV4-1 to TRBJ2-5; D is perhaps TRBD1 (5 bases). Germline assignment: CDR1 MGHRA and CDR2 YSYEKL. CDR3 size: 16 residues. Deletions cut 1 base from V and 1 base from J, with 13 bases between.

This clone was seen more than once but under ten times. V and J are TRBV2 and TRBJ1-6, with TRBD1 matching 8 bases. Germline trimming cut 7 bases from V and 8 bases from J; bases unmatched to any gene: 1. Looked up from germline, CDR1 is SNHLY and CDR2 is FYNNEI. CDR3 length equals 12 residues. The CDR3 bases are TGTGCCAGCAAACAGGGGGATTCACCCCTCCACTTT. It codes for CASKQGDSPLHF.

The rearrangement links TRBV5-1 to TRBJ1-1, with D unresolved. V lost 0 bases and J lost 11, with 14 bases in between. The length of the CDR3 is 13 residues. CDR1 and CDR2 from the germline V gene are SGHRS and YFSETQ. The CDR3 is CASSLDGQLRAFF. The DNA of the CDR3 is TGCGCCAGCAGCTTGGATGGTCAGTTGAGGGCTTTCTTT.